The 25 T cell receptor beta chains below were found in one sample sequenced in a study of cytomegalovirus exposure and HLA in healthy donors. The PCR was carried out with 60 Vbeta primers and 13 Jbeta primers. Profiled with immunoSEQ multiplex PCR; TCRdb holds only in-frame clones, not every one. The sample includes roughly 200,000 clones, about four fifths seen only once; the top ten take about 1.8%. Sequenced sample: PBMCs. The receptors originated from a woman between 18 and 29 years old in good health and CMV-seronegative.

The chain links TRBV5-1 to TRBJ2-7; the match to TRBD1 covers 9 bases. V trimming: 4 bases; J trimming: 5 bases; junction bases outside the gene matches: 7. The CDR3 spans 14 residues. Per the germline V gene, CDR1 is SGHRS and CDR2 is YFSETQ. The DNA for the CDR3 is TGCGCCAGCAGCCAGGGACAGGGAATGGACGAGCAGTACTTC. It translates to CASSQGQGMDEQYF.

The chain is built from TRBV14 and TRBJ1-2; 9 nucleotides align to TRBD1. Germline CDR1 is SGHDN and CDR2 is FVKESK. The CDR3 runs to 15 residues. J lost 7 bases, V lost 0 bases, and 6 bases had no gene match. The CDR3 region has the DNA TGTGCCAGCAGCCAAGATCGGGACAGGGAGTCTGGCTACACCTTC. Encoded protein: CASSQDRDRESGYTF. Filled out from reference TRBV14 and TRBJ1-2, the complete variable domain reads EAGVTQFPSHSVIEKGQTVTLRCDPISGHDNLYWYRRVMGKEIKFLLHFVKESKQDESGMPNNRFLAERTGGTYSTLKVQPAELEDSGVYFCASSQDRDRESGYTFGSGTRLTVV.

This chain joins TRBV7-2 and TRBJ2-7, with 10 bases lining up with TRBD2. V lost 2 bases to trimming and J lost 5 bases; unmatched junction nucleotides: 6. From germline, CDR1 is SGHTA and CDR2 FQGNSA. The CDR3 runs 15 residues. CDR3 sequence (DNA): TGTGCCAGCAGCTTAATTGTAGCGGGAGGTAACGAGCAGTACGTC. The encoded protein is CASSLIVAGGNEQYV.

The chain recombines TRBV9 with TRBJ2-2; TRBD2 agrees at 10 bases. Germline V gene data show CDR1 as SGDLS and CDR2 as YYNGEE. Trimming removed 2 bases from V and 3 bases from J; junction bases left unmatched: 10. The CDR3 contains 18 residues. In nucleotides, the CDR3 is TGTGCCAGCAGCGTCCTCTCAGCGGGAGGGCCTGACACCGGGGAGCTGTTTTTT. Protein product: CASSVLSAGGPDTGELFF.

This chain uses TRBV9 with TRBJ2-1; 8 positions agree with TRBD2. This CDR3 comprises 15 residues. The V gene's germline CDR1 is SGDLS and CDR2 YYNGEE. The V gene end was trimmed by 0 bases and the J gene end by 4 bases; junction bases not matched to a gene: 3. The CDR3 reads CASSVDSGVYNEQFF. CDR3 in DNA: TGTGCCAGCAGCGTAGATAGCGGGGTTTACAATGAGCAGTTCTTC.

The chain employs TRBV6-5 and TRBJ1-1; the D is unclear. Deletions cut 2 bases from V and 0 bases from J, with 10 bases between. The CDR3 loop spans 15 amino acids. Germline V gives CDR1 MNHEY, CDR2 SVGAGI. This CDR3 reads CASSYRGLLNTEAFF. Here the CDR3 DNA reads TGTGCCAGCAGTTACCGAGGATTACTGAACACTGAAGCTTTCTTT.

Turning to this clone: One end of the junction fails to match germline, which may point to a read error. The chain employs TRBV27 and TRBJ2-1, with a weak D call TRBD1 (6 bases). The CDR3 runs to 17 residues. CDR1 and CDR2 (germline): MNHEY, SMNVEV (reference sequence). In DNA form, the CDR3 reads TGTGCCAGCAGTCCGACCCGAGGGGGTAGTTTTGGAAATGGGCAGTTCTTC. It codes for CASSPTRGGSFGNGQFF.

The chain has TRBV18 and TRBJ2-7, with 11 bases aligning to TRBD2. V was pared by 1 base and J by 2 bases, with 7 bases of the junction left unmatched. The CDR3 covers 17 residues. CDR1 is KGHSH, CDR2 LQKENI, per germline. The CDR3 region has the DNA TGTGCCAGCTCACCACTAACTAGCGGGAGTGGGGCCTACGAGCAGTACTTC. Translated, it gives CASSPLTSGSGAYEQYF.

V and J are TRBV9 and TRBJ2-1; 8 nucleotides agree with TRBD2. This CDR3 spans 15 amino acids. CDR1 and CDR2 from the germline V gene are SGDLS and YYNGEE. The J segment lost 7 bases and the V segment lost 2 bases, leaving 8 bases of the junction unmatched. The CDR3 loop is CASSVSSGRTNEQFF. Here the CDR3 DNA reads TGTGCCAGCAGCGTCTCAAGCGGGAGAACGAATGAGCAGTTCTTC.

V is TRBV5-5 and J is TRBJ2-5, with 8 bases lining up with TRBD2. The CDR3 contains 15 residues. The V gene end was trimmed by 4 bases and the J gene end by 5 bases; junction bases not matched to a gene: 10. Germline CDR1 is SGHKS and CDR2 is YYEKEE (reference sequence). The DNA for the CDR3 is TGTGCCAGCAGCCAAGCGGGAGACGTTGGGGAGACCCAGTACTTC. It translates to CASSQAGDVGETQYF.

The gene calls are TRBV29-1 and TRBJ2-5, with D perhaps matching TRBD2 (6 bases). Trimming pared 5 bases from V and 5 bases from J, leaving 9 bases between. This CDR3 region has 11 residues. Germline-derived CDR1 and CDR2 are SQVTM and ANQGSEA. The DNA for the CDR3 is TGCAGCGTTTGGGCGGGGGAGACCCAGTACTTC. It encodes CSVWAGETQYF.

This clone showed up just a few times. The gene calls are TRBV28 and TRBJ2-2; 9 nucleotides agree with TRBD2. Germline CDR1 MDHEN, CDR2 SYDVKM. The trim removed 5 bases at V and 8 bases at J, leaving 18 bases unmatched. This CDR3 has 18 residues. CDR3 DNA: TGTGCCAGCAGTCTCTCCGGAGGAGGCGGGAGGGCTGCGGGGGAGCTGTTTTTT. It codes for CASSLSGGGGRAAGELFF.

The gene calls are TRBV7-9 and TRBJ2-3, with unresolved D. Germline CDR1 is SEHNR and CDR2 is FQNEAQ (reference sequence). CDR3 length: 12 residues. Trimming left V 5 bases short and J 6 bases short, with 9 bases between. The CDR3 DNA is TGTGCCAGCAGCCTGAGAACCGATACGCAGTATTTT. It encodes CASSLRTDTQYF.

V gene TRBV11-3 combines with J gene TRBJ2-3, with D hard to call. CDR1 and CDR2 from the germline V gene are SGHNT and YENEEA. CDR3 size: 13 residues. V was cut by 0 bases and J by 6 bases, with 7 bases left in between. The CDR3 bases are TGTGCCAGCAGCTTAGACAGCGCTGATACGCAGTATTTT. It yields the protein CASSLDSADTQYF.

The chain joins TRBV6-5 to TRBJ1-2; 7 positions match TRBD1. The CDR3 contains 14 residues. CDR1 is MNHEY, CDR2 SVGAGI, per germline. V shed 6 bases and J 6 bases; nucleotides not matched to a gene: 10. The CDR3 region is CASSPTGVHHGYTF. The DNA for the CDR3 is TGTGCCAGCAGCCCCACAGGGGTCCACCATGGCTACACCTTC.

In DNA, the CDR3 is TGTGCCGTCTCATCCAGGCCTTACCAGGGGCAGTACGTC. This encodes CAVSSRPYQGQYV. J is TRBJ2-7 and V is TRBV27; the D gene is possibly TRBD1 (5 bases). This CDR3 contains 13 residues. Trimming pared 11 bases from V and 9 bases from J, leaving 23 bases between. Germline assignment: CDR1 MNHEY and CDR2 SMNVEV (reference sequence).

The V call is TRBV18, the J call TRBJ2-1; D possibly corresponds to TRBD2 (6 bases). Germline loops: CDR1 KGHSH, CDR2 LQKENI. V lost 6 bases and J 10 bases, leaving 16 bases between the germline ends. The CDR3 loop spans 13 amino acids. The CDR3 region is CASSLKAGSEQFF. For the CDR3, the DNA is TGTGCCAGCTCTCTAAAGGCCGGGAGCGAGCAGTTCTTC.

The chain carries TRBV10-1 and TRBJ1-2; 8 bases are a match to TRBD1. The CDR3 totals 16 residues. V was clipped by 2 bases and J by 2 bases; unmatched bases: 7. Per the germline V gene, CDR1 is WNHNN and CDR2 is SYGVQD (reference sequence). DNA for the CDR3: TGCGCCAGCAGTGAGGGGGACAGGAGAACAAACTATGGCTACACCTTC. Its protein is CASSEGDRRTNYGYTF.

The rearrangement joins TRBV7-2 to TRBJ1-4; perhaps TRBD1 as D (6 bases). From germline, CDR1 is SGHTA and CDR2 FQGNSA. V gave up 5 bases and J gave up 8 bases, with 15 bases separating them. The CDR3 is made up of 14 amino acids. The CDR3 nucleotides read TGTGCCAGCAGCCCAACAGGGTTGGACGAAAAACTGTTTTTT. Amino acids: CASSPTGLDEKLFF.

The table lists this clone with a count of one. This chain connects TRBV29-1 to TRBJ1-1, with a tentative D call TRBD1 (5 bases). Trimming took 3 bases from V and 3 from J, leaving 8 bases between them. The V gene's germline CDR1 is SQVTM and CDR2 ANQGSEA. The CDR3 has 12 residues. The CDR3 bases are TGCAGCGTTGACAAGGGGTACACTGAAGCTTTCTTT. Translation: CSVDKGYTEAFF.

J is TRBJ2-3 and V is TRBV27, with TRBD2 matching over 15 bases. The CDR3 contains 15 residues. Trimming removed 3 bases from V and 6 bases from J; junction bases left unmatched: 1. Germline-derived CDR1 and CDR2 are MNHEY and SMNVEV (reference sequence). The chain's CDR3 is CASSLGLAGGDTQYF. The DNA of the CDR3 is TGTGCCAGCAGTTTGGGACTAGCGGGAGGTGATACGCAGTATTTT.

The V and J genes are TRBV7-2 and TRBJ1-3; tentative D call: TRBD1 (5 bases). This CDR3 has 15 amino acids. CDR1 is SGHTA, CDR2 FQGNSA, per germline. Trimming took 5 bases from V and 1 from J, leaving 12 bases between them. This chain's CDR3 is CASSQGRRSGNTIYF. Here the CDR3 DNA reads TGTGCCAGCAGCCAGGGTAGGCGGTCTGGAAACACCATATATTTT.

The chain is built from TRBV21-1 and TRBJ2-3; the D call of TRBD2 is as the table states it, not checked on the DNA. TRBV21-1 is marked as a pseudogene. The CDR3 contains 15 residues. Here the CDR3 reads CDTGTSGRRTDTQYF. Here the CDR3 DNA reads TGCGATACCGGGACTAGCGGGAGACGCACAGATACGCAGTATTTT.

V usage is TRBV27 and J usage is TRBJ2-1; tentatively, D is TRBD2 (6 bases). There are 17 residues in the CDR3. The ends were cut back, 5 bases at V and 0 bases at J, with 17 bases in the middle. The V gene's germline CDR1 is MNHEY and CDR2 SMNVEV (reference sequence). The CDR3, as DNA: TGTGCCAGCAGTCCCTCGAGGGGCGGGATCTCCTACAATGAGCAGTTCTTC. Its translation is CASSPSRGGISYNEQFF.

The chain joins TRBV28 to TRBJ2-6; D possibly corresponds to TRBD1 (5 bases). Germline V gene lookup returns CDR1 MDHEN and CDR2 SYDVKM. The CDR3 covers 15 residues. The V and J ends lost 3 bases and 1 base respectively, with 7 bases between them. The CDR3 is CASSFAGSGANVLTF. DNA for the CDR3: TGTGCCAGCAGTTTTGCAGGGTCTGGGGCCAACGTCCTGACTTTC.